This TCR beta chain was profiled in a study of early T cells in non-severe SARS-CoV-2 infection (dated by TCRdb to about 2021). The study in broad terms: Because TCR sequencing was done on bulk RNA from unsorted whole blood, the alpha and beta chains could not be paired.

Library creation used 5' RACE. TCRdb records NextSeq 500 as the sequencer. Unique molecular identifiers were attached to individual cDNA molecules in the TCR library protocol so that sequencing error and PCR bias could be corrected. Both TCR alpha and beta chains were sequenced, and tight co-correlation was observed between alpha and beta sequence abundances in each sample. The authors' analysis ran thus. Decombinator V4 was used to annotate the V gene, J gene and CDR3 of the TCR sequences. TCRs were defined as expanded if a significant change between any two time points was detected under a Poisson model with p below 0.0001. TCR abundances were normalised to the total number of TCRs sequenced in each sample and reported as counts per million. TRAV1-2 paired with TRAJ12, TRAJ20 or TRAJ33 defined MAIT TCRs, while TRAV10 paired with TRAJ18 defined iNKT TCRs. VDJdb, accessed on 1 November 2021, was searched for TCRs annotated for CMV, EBV and SARS-CoV-2, and TCRs annotated for more than one antigen were excluded. TCRdb reworked the public reads: Q25 trimming with fastp, MiXCR clone assembly, productive beta chains retained. Under each unique CDR3 protein, matching rows form one entry showing the most common genes and DNA. The V and J calls were not made by the authors but by TCRdb's processing. This sample comprises tens of thousands of distinct CDR3 sequences, less than 9.5% of them detected only once. The ten largest clones take up around 4.5% of the sample.

A note on this clonotype: Its antigen is unknown. No quality values exist for individual bases; no much larger clone is one base distant.

V is clipped by 0 bases and J by 7 bases, and the sequence between their germline boundaries is 15 bases long. There are 15 amino acids in the CDR3, from cysteine to phenylalanine inclusive. CDR3 DNA is the only sequence kept; it has 45 bases, read in frame from the first base. CDR1 is given as MGHRA and CDR2 as YSYEKL, both from the germline V gene. This was a case-control study nested in a cohort of healthcare workers in London, UK, who had nasopharyngeal swab PCR tests and blood samples taken every week. Healthcare workers were recruited during the week of the UK lockdown, between 23 and 31 March 2020, and followed weekly for up to roughly 15 weeks. Broad study findings and their caveats: VDJdb matching was skewed toward anti-spike CD8 responses, so virus-specific expansions were likely underestimated and private and CD4 specificities were missed.

The TCR originated in an adult who was a healthcare worker with PCR-confirmed SARS-CoV-2 infection or an uninfected control (not recorded which). Sample: whole blood. The chain uses TRBV4-1 and TRBJ1-2; too little of a D gene remains to name it. The CDR3 sequence is CASSQDRTRGGGYTF. The DNA sequence is TGCGCCAGCAGCCAAGATCGGACGCGGGGTGGTGGCTACACCTTC.